The rows below give T cell receptor beta chains drawn from one sample of a study of CD8+ T cells in alopecia areata. Sequencing was performed with immunoSEQ multiplex PCR; in TCRdb, only in-frame clones are kept and a portion is missing. Of about 210,000 clones detected, more than 45% appear once; the ten largest clones hold approximately 1.4%. The sample was CD4+ T cells sorted from blood, taken at week 4, from a patient treated with tofacitinib. The receptors come from a human donor with alopecia areata. Each CDR3 is given with its conserved first and last residue. D genes are given only for firm matches. A clone size is listed for some rows: how often the clone was seen (once, few, many), or a class if it is expanded.

clone_size d_call j_call v_call cdr3_aa cdr3_nt
NA NA TRBJ1-2 TRBV29-1 CSVEDVGRGNYGYTF TGCAGCGTTGAAGATGTCGGCAGGGGTAACTATGGCTACACCTTC
NA NA TRBJ1-5 TRBV7-2 CASSFSLTGDQPQHF TGTGCCAGCAGCTTTTCTTTGACAGGCGATCAGCCCCAGCATTTT
few NA TRBJ2-3 TRBV29-1 CSVDRPPTDTQYF TGCAGCGTTGACAGGCCCCCCACAGATACGCAGTATTTT
NA NA TRBJ2-6 TRBV7-6 CASRSGANVLTF TGTGCCAGCCGTTCTGGGGCCAACGTCCTGACTTTC
NA NA TRBJ1-4 TRBV6-5 CASSLRGGSEKLFF TGTGCCAGCAGTTTAAGGGGGGGAAGCGAAAAACTGTTTTTT
few NA TRBJ2-7 TRBV21-1 CASSNPPGQGPYEQYF TGTGCCAGCAGCAACCCTCCGGGACAGGGTCCCTACGAGCAGTACTTC
once TRBD2 TRBJ2-5 TRBV29-1 CSVDAPGGDETQYF TGCAGCGTTGACGCCCCGGGGGGGGATGAGACCCAGTACTTC
few NA TRBJ2-7 TRBV10-2 CASTGNSYEQYF TGCGCCAGCACCGGAAACTCCTACGAGCAGTACTTC
NA NA TRBJ2-1 TRBV7-6 CASSLAGHNEQFF TGTGCCAGCAGCTTAGCAGGCCACAATGAGCAGTTCTTC
few TRBD1 TRBJ1-2 TRBV4-3 CASSQEGQGYGYTF TGCGCCAGCAGCCAAGAGGGACAGGGGTACGGCTACACCTTC
NA TRBD2 TRBJ2-1 TRBV10-3 CAISDSIGTSGGKYNEQFF TGTGCCATCAGTGATTCGATTGGGACTAGCGGGGGGAAATACAATGAGCAGTTCTTC
NA NA TRBJ1-1 TRBV29-1 CSVGRGLGTEAFF TGCAGCGTTGGACGCGGACTGGGCACTGAAGCTTTCTTT
few NA TRBJ2-1 TRBV29-1 CSVVPGISYNEQFF TGCAGCGTTGTTCCGGGTATTTCCTACAATGAGCAGTTCTTC
few NA TRBJ1-2 TRBV19 CASRRTDYGYTF TGTGCCAGTAGGCGGACAGACTATGGCTACACCTTC
NA NA TRBJ1-1 TRBV29-1 CSVAGPPGAFF TGCAGCGTTGCTGGTCCTCCGGGTGCTTTCTTT
NA NA TRBJ2-3 TRBV7-2 CASSMDVDTQYF TGTGCCAGCAGCATGGACGTTGATACGCAGTATTTT
NA NA TRBJ2-6 TRBV7-2 CASSTGSSGANVLTF TGTGCCAGCAGCACCGGAAGCTCTGGGGCCAACGTCCTGACTTTC
NA TRBD1 TRBJ2-3 TRBV5-1 CASSWDSATDTQYF TGCGCCAGCAGCTGGGACAGCGCCACAGATACGCAGTATTTT
NA TRBD2 TRBJ2-1 TRBV6-7 CASSRSGGIYNEQFF TGTGCCAGCAGCCGGAGCGGGGGAATCTACAATGAGCAGTTCTTC
NA TRBD2 TRBJ2-5 TRBV4-3 CASSQGGGDQETQYF TGCGCCAGCAGCCAGGGCGGGGGAGACCAAGAGACCCAGTACTTC
many TRBD2 TRBJ2-1 TRBV6-1 CASSATSGGAGEQFF TGTGCCAGCAGTGCAACTAGCGGGGGGGCCGGTGAGCAGTTCTTC
NA NA TRBJ2-2 TRBV29-1 CSVRTMGTGELFF TGCAGCGTTCGCACCATGGGAACCGGGGAGCTGTTTTTT
NA NA TRBJ1-2 TRBV7-9 CASSAVWGDYGYTF TGTGCCAGCAGCGCTGTCTGGGGGGACTATGGCTACACCTTC
NA NA TRBJ2-5 TRBV6-1 CASGRTAGTQYF TGTGCCAGCGGACGGACCGCTGGGACCCAGTACTTC
NA NA TRBJ2-3 TRBV2 CASSALQAYF TGTGCCAGCAGCGCCCTCCAGGCTTATTTT
few TRBD1 TRBJ2-7 TRBV5-1 CASSYAGTANEQYF TGCGCCAGCAGCTACGCCGGGACAGCCAACGAGCAGTACTTC
few TRBD1 TRBJ2-7 TRBV29-1 CSVGDRAEQYF TGCAGCGTTGGGGACAGGGCCGAGCAGTACTTC
NA NA TRBJ1-1 TRBV7-2 CASSLTSPGTEAFF TGTGCCAGCAGCTTAACCTCTCCTGGGACTGAAGCTTTCTTT
few TRBD1 TRBJ2-7 TRBV4-3 CASSQPGQGYEQYF TGCGCCAGCAGCCAACCGGGACAGGGCTACGAGCAGTACTTC
few TRBD2 TRBJ2-1 TRBV7-3 CASSPRGAGDNEQFF TGTGCCAGCAGCCCCCGAGGGGCGGGGGACAATGAGCAGTTCTTC
NA NA TRBJ1-2 TRBV12-5 CASSMGYGYTF TGTGCTAGTTCCATGGGGTACGGCTACACCTTC
NA NA TRBJ2-7 TRBV5-6 CASSPEGWTYEQYF TGTGCCAGCAGCCCCGAGGGGTGGACCTACGAGCAGTACTTC
NA NA TRBJ1-1 TRBV29-1 CSGGFGGTTEAFF TGCAGCGGTGGATTTGGGGGCACCACTGAAGCTTTCTTT
NA TRBD1 TRBJ2-2 TRBV30 CAWRHWDRPTGELFF TGTGCCTGGAGACATTGGGACAGGCCCACCGGGGAGCTGTTTTTT
many NA TRBJ1-2 TRBV7-9 CASSPLGQGIRANYGYTF TGTGCCAGCAGCCCATTGGGCCAGGGAATCCGAGCTAACTATGGCTACACCTTC
few NA TRBJ1-4 TRBV10-2 CASSGGEKLFF TGCGCCAGCAGTGGAGGGGAAAAACTGTTTTTT
NA NA TRBJ1-1 TRBV7-2 CASSLQAGTPNTEAFF TGTGCCAGCAGCTTACAGGCCGGGACACCGAACACTGAAGCTTTCTTT
NA NA TRBJ1-1 TRBV19 CASSIGDMNTEAFF TGTGCCAGTAGTATAGGGGATATGAACACTGAAGCTTTCTTT
NA NA TRBJ1-1 TRBV6-5 CASSSGFNTEAFF TGTGCCAGCAGTTCTGGATTTAACACTGAAGCTTTCTTT
NA NA TRBJ2-3 TRBV27 CASSPTLIGADTQYF TGTGCCAGCTCCCCCACCCTCATCGGTGCAGATACGCAGTATTTT
NA NA TRBJ1-1 TRBV7-2 CASSLTENTEAFF TGTGCCAGCAGCTTAACAGAGAACACTGAAGCTTTCTTT
NA NA TRBJ2-7 TRBV5-6 CASSLGQEQYF TGTGCCAGCAGCTTGGGGCAGGAGCAGTACTTC
few NA TRBJ2-2 TRBV5-4 CASSPGRGGVTGELFF TGTGCCAGCAGCCCTGGACGAGGGGGAGTCACCGGGGAGCTGTTTTTT
NA NA TRBJ1-6 TRBV4-3 CASSQEAPKGSSYNSPLHF TGCGCCAGCAGCCAAGAGGCCCCTAAGGGGAGCTCCTATAATTCACCCCTCCACTTT
few TRBD1 TRBJ2-3 TRBV10-3 CAAQGADNTQYF TGTGCCGCACAGGGGGCCGATAATACGCAGTATTTT
NA NA TRBJ2-1 TRBV30 CARLSDRAANYNEQFF TGTGCCCGGCTGTCCGATCGAGCGGCGAACTACAATGAGCAGTTCTTC
few TRBD1 TRBJ1-5 TRBV6-6 CASSYGTGHQPQHF TGTGCCAGCAGTTACGGGACAGGGCATCAGCCCCAGCATTTT
NA TRBD2 TRBJ2-7 TRBV7-3 CASSYGPAGNYEQYF TGTGCCAGCAGCTACGGGCCAGCGGGGAACTACGAGCAGTACTTC
NA TRBD2 TRBJ2-3 TRBV29-1 CSVDLSGGTDTQYF TGCAGCGTGGATTTATCGGGGGGGACAGATACGCAGTATTTT
NA TRBD1 TRBJ1-2 TRBV29-1 CSGGTGEFGYTF TGCAGCGGGGGGACAGGCGAGTTTGGCTACACCTTC
NA NA TRBJ2-1 TRBV2 CASSASYNEQFF TGTGCCAGCAGTGCTAGCTACAATGAGCAGTTCTTC
once NA TRBJ2-3 TRBV7-2 CASSSLADTQYF TGTGCCAGCAGCTCACTAGCAGATACGCAGTATTTT
NA NA TRBJ1-6 TRBV27 CASSLGLSLNSPLHF TGTGCCAGCAGTTTAGGCCTCAGTCTGAATTCACCCCTCCACTTT